The clone carrying this TCR beta chain has more than one count but fewer than ten. The record originates from a study of T cell changes during pregnancy in multiple sclerosis. Assay: immunoSEQ multiplex PCR; the TCRdb copy retains only in-frame clones and omits some. The sample contains some 40,000 clones, 89% of which appear only once. Germline-derived CDR1 and CDR2 are LGHNT and FRNRAP. CDR3 size: 15 residues. V lost 5 bases and J lost 5; bases outside the gene matches: 6. The sequence was obtained from a female donor with multiple sclerosis, enrolled in a pregnancy study. The V call is TRBV12-5, the J call TRBJ2-1, with 10 bases that match TRBD1. Sequences were derived from CD4+ T cells from peripheral blood mononuclear cells, sampled in the first trimester of pregnancy. CDR3 in amino acids: CASGQRTGGDNEQFF. The CDR3, as DNA: TGTGCTAGTGGTCAACGGACAGGGGGGGACAATGAGCAGTTCTTC.